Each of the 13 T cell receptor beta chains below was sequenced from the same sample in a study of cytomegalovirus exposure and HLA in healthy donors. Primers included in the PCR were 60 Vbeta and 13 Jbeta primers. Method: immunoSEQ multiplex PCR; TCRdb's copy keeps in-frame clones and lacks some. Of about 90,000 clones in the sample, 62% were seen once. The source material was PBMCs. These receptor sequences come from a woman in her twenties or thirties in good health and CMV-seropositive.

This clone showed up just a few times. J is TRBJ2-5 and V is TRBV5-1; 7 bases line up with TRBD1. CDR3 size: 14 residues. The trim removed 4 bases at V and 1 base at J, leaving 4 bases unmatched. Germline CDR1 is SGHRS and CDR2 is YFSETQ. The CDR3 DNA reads TGCGCCAGCAGCCCGGGGACAGCCCAAGAGACCCAGTACTTC. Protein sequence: CASSPGTAQETQYF.

The CDR3 loop is CASSLVRSGGAQFF. DNA for the CDR3: TGCGCCAGCAGCTTGGTAAGATCCGGCGGGGCGCAGTTCTTC. V and J are TRBV5-1 and TRBJ2-1; TRBD2 might be the D (6 bases). Trimming stripped 0 bases from V and 12 bases from J, with 16 bases between. The CDR3 length is 14 residues. Germline V gives CDR1 SGHRS, CDR2 YFSETQ.

The CDR3 region is CAWTTGTGSSYEQYF. CDR3 coding DNA: TGTGCCTGGACCACCGGGACAGGAAGCTCCTACGAGCAGTACTTC. J is TRBJ2-7 and V is TRBV30, with TRBD1 identical over 8 bases. This CDR3 is 15 amino acids long. CDR1 and CDR2 (germline): GTSNPN, SVGIG (reference sequence). The V gene end was trimmed by 4 bases and the J gene end by 0 bases; junction bases not matched to a gene: 8.

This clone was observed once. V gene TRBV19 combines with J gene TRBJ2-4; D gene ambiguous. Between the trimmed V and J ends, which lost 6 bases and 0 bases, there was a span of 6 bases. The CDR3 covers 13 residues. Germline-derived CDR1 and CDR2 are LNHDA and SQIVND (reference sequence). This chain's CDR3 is CASRQIAKNIQYF. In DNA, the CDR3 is TGTGCCAGTAGGCAGATAGCCAAAAACATTCAGTACTTC.

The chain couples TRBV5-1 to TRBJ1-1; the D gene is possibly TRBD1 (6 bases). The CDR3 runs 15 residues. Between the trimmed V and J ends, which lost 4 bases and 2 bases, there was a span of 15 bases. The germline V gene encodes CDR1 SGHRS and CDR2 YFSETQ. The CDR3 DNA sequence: TGCGCCAGCAGCCCTTATACGACAGGAAACACTGAAGCTTTCTTT. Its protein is CASSPYTTGNTEAFF.

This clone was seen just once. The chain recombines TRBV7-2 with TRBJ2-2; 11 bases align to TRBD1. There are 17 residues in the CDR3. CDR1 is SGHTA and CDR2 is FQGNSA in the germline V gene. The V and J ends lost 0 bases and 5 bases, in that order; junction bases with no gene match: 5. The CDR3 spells CASSLAYGTGGTGELFF. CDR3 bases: TGTGCCAGCAGCTTAGCGTACGGGACAGGGGGAACCGGGGAGCTGTTTTTT.

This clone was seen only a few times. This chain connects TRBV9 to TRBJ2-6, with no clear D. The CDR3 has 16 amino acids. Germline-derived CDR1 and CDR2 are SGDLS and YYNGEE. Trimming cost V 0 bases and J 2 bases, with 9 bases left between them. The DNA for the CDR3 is TGTGCCAGCAGCGTAGGAGAGGTCGCTGGGGCCAACGTCCTGACTTTC. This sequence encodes CASSVGEVAGANVLTF.

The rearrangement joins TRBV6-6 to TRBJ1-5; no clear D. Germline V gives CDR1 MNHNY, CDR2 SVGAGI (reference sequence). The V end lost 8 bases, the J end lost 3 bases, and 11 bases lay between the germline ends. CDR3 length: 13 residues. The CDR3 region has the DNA TGTGCCAGCTTTTCAGGTTTCAATCAGCCCCAGCATTTT. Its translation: CASFSGFNQPQHF.

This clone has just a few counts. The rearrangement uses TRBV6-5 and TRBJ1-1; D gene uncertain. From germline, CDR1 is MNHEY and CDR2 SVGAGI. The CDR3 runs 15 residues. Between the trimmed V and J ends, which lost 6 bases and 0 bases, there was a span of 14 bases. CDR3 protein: CASRIGGRMNTEAFF. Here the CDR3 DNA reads TGTGCCAGCAGGATTGGAGGTAGAATGAACACTGAAGCTTTCTTT.

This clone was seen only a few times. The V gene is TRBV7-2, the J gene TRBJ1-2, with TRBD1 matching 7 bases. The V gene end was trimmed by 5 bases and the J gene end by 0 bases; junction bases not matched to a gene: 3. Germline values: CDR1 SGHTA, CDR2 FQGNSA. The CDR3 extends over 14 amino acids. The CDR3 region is CASSPTGSNYGYTF. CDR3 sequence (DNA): TGTGCCAGCAGCCCGACAGGGTCTAACTATGGCTACACCTTC.

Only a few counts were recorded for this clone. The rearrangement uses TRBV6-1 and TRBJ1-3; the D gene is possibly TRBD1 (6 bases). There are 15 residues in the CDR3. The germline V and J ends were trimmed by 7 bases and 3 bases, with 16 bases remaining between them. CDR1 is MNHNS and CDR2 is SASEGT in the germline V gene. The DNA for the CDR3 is TGTGCCAGCAAGACCGACAGGTTGGGTGGAAACACCATATATTTT. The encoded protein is CASKTDRLGGNTIYF.

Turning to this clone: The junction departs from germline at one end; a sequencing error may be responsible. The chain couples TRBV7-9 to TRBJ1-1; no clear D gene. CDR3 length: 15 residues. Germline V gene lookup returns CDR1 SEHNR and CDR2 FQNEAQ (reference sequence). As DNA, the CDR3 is TGTTCCAGCAGCTTAGGGTCCGGTCGAAATACTGAAGCTTTCTTT. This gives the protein CSSSLGSGRNTEAFF.

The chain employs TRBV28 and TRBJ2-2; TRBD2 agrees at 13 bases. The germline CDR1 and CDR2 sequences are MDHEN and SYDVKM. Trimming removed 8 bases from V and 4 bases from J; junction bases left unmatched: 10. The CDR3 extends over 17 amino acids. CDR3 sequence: CASLGLAGKIGTGELFF. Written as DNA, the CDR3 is TGTGCCAGCTTGGGACTAGCGGGGAAGATTGGCACCGGGGAGCTGTTTTTT. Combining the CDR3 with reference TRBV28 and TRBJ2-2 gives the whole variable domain DVKVTQSSRYLVKRTGEKVFLECVQDMDHENMFWYRQDPGLGLRLIYFSYDVKMKEKGDIPEGYSVSREKKERFSLILESASTNQTSMYLCASLGLAGKIGTGELFFGEGSRLTVL.